This T cell receptor beta chain was documented in a study of blood T cell repertoires in COVID-19. Study background: Acute-phase and convalescent COVID-19 samples originated in the United States, Italy and Spain. From T cells, B-cell-depleted T cells, or PBMCs came the material, which was cDNA or gDNA.

This CDR3 is built from 15 residues. V lost 2 bases and J lost 9, with 14 bases in between. CDR1 is MDHEN and CDR2 is SYDVKM in the germline V gene. Repertoires were generated with immunoSEQ multiplex PCR, while TCRdb's copy carries only in-frame clones and drops some. The sample lists 130,000 to 150,000 clones, roughly 81% occurring once. This clone was seen a few times. This sequence originates from a human donor with acute or convalescent COVID-19. The donor label of this sample is uncertain. The rearrangement links TRBV28 to TRBJ1-6; tentatively, D is TRBD1 (6 bases). The sequencing input was peripheral blood. The CDR3 DNA sequence: TGTGCCAGCAGTTTAAGAGGCCAGGGGAGTTCACCCCTCCACTTT. It specifies CASSLRGQGSSPLHF. The full variable domain, with the rest looked up from reference TRBV28 and TRBJ1-6, is DVKVTQSSRYLVKRTGEKVFLECVQDMDHENMFWYRQDPGLGLRLIYFSYDVKMKEKGDIPEGYSVSREKKERFSLILESASTNQTSMYLCASSLRGQGSSPLHFGNGTRLTVT.